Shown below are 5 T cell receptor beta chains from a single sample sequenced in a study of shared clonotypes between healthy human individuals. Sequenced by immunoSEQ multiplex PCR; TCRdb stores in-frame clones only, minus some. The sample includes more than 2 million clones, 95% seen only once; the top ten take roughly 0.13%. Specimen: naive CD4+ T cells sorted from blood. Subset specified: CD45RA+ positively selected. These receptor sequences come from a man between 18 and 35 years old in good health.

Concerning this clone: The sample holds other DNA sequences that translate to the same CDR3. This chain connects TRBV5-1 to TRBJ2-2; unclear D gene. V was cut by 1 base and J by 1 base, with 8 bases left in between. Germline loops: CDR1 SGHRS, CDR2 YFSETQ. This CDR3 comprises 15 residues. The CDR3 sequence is CASSLSGENTGELFF. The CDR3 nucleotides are TGCGCCAGCAGCTTGTCGGGCGAGAACACCGGGGAGCTGTTTTTT. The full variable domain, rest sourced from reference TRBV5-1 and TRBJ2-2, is KAGVTQTPRYLIKTRGQQVTLSCSPISGHRSVSWYQQTPGQGLQFLFEYFSETQRNKGNFPGRFSGRQFSNSRSEMNVSTLELGDSALYLCASSLSGENTGELFFGEGSRLTVL.

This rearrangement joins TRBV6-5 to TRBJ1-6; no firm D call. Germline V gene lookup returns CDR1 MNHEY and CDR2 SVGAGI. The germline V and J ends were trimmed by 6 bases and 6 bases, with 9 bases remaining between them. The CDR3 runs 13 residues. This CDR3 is CASSAAGNSPLHF. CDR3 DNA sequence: TGTGCCAGCAGCGCTGCCGGTAATTCACCCCTCCACTTT.

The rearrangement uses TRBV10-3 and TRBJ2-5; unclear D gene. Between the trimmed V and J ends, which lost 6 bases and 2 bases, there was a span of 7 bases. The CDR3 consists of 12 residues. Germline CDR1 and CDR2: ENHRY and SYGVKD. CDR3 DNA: TGTGCCATCAGCTGGGATCAAGAGACCCAGTACTTC. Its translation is CAISWDQETQYF.

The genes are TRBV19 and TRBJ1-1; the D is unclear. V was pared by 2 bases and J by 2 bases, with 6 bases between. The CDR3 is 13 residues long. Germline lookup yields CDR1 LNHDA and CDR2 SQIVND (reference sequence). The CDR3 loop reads CASSIQTNTEAFF. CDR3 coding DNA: TGTGCCAGTAGTATACAGACCAACACTGAAGCTTTCTTT.

The DNA of the CDR3 is TGTGCCTGGAGTGTACAAAGAACAGGCGGCCGCTACACCTTC. Its protein is CAWSVQRTGGRYTF. This chain uses TRBV30 with TRBJ1-2; a weak D match, TRBD1 (5 bases). Trimming shortened V by 0 bases and J by 9 bases, and 17 bases separated the two germline ends. There are 14 residues in the CDR3. Per the germline V gene, CDR1 is GTSNPN and CDR2 is SVGIG (reference sequence).